The sequence of this TCR beta chain was determined in a study of T cell clonotyping in hematopoietic cell transplantation. Only in-frame clones appear in the TCRdb table, and some are missing; sequencing was by immunoSEQ multiplex PCR. The sample lists under 9,000 clones, about 70% seen once, with roughly a fifth in the top ten. Study observations and caveats: No sorting was done, leaving CD4 and CD8 contributions mixed.

To note about this clone: Its antigen is undetermined.

The sequence was collected from a male patient aged 60 to 75 who had an allogeneic stem cell transplant from an unrelated donor, so the T cells may come from the graft donor. Some clones in this sample may be carry-over from other donors' samples. Material: peripheral blood mononuclear cells, obtained 100 days after allogeneic stem cell transplant.

Here the CDR3 DNA reads TGTGCCAGCAGTGATGAGGGTTTTGGGTATGGCTACACCTTC. Amino acids: CASSDEGFGYGYTF. This chain links TRBV9 with TRBJ1-2; D is ambiguous. This CDR3 has 14 amino acids. The germline gives CDR1 SGDLS, CDR2 YYNGEE. The ends were cut back, 5 bases at V and 5 bases at J, with 16 bases in the middle.